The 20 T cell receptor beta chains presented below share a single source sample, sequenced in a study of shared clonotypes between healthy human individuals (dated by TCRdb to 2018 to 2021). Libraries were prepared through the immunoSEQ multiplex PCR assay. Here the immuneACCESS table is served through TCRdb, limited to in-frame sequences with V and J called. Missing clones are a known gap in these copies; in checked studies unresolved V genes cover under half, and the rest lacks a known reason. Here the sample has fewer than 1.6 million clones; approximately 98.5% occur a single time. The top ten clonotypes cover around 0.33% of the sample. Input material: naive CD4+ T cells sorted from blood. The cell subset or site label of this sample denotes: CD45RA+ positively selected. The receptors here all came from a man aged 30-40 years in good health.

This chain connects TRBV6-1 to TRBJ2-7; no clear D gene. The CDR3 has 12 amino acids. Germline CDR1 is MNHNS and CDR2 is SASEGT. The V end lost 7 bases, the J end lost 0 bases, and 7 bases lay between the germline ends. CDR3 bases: TGTGCCAGCACCTACAGCTCCTACGAGCAGTACTTC. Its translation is CASTYSSYEQYF.

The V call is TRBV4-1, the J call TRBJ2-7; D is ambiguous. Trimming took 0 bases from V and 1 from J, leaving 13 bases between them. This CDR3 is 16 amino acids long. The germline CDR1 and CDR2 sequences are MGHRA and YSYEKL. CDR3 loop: CASSQEKGVGSYEQYF. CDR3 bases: TGCGCCAGCAGCCAAGAGAAGGGTGTAGGGTCCTACGAGCAGTACTTC.

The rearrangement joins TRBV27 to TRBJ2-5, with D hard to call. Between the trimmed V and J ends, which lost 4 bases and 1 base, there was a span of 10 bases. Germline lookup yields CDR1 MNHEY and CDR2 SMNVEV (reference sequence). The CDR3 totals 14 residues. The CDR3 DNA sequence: TGTGCCAGCAGTTCATTAGCAATCCAAGAGACCCAGTACTTC. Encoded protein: CASSSLAIQETQYF.

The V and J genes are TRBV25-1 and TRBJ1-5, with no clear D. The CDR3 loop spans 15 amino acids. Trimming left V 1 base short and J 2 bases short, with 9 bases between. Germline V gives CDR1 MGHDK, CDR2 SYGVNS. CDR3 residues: CASSESGRGNQPQHF. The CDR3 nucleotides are TGTGCCAGCAGTGAATCCGGGCGCGGCAATCAGCCCCAGCATTTT.

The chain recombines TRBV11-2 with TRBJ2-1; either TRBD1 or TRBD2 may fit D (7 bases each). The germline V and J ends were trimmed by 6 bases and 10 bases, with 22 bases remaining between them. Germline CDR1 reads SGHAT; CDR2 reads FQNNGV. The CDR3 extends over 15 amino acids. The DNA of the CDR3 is TGTGCCAGCAGTCCCAGGGGGGGCTCCGATACAGAGCAGTTCTTC. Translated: CASSPRGGSDTEQFF.

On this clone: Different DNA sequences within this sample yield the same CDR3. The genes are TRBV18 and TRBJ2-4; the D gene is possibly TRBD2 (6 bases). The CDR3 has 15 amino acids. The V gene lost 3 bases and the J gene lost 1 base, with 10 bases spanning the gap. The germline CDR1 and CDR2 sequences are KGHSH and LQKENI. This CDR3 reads CASSPPGRAKNIQYF. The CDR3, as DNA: TGTGCCAGCTCACCCCCAGGGAGGGCCAAAAACATTCAGTACTTC. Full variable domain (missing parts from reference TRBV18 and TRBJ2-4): NAGVMQNPRHLVRRRGQEARLRCSPMKGHSHVYWYRQLPEEGLKFMVYLQKENIIDESGMPKERFSAEFPKEGPSILRIQQVVRGDSAAYFCASSPPGRAKNIQYFGAGTRLSVL.

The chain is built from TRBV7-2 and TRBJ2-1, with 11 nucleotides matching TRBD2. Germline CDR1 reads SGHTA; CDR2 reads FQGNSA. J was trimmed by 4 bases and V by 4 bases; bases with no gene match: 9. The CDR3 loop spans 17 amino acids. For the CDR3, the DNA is TGTGCCAGCAGCTCCTCCGGACTAGCGGGTATATACAATGAGCAGTTCTTC. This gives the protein CASSSSGLAGIYNEQFF.

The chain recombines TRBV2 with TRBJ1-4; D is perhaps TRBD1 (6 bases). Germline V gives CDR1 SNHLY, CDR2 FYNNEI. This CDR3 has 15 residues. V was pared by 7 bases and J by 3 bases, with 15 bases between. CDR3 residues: CASNGGRSANEKLFF. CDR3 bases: TGTGCCAGCAATGGGGGGCGGTCGGCTAATGAAAAACTGTTTTTT.

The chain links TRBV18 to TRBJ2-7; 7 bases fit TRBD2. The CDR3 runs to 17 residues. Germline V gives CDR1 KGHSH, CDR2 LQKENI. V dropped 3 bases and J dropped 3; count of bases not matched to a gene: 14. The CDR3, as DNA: TGTGCCAGCTCACCGGACGGGGGGAGGCTAAGCCTCTACGAGCAGTACTTC. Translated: CASSPDGGRLSLYEQYF.

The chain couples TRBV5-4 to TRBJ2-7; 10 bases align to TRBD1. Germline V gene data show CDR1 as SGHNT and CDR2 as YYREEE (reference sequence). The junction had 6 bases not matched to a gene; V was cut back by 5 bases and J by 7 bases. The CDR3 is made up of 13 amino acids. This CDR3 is CASSRQGAREQYF. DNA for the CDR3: TGTGCCAGCAGTCGACAGGGGGCAAGGGAGCAGTACTTC.

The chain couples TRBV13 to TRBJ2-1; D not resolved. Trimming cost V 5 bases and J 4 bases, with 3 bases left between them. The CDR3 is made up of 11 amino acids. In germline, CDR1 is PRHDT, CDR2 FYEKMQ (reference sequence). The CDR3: CASSLYNEQFF. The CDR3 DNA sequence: TGTGCCAGCAGCCTATACAATGAGCAGTTCTTC.

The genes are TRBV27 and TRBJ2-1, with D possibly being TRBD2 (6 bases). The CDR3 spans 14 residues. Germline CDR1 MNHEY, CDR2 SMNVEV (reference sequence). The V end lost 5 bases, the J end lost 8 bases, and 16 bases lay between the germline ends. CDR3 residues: CASSHLRGNDEQFF. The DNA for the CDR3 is TGTGCCAGCAGTCATCTTCGGGGGAACGATGAGCAGTTCTTC.

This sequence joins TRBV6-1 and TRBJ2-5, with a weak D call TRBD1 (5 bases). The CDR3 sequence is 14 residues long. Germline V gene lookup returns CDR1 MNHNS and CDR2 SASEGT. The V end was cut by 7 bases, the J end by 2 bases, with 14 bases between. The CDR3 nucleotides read TGTGCCAGCAAGAAAGACAGAGTGCAAGAGACCCAGTACTTC. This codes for CASKKDRVQETQYF.

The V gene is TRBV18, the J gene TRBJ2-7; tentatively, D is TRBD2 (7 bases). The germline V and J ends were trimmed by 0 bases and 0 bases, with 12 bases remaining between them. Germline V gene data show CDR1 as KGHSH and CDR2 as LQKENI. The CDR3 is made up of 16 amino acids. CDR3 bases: TGTGCCAGCTCACCACCGGGGGGGCCCGACTCCTACGAGCAGTACTTC. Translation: CASSPPGGPDSYEQYF.

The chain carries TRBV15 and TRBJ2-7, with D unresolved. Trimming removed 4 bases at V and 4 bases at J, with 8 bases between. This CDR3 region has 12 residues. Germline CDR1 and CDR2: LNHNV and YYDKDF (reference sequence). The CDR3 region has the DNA TGTGCCACCAGCACTGGGGATTACGAGCAGTACTTC. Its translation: CATSTGDYEQYF.

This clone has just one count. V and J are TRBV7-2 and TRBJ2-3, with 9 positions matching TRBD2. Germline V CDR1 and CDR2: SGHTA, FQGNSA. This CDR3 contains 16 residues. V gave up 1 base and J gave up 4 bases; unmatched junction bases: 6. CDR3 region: CASSLGGRARADTQYF. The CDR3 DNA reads TGTGCCAGCAGCTTAGGCGGGAGGGCCAGGGCAGATACGCAGTATTTT.

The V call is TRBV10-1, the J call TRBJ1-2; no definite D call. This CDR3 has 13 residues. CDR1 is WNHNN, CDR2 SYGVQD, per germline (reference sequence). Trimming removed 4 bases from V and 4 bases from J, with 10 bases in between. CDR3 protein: CASSAGESYGYTF. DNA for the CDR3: TGCGCCAGCAGTGCGGGAGAAAGCTATGGCTACACCTTC.

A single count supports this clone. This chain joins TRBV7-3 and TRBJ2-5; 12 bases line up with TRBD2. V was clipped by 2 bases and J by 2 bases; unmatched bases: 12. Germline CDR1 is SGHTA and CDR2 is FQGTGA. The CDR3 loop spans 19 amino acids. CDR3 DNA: TGTGCCAGCAGCTTAGGGCCGGGGCTAGCGGGAGGGATTCAAGAGACCCAGTACTTC. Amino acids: CASSLGPGLAGGIQETQYF.

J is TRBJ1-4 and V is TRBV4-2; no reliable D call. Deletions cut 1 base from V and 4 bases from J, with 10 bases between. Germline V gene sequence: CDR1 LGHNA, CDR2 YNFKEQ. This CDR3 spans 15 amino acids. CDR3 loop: CASSQVKGYNEKLFF. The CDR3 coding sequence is TGTGCCAGCAGCCAAGTAAAAGGTTATAATGAAAAACTGTTTTTT.

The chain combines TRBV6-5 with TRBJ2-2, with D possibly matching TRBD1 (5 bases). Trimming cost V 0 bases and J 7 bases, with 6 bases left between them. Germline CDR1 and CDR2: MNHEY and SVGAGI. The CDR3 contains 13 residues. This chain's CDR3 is CASSYSGHGELFF. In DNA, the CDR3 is TGTGCCAGCAGTTACTCGGGGCACGGGGAGCTGTTTTTT.